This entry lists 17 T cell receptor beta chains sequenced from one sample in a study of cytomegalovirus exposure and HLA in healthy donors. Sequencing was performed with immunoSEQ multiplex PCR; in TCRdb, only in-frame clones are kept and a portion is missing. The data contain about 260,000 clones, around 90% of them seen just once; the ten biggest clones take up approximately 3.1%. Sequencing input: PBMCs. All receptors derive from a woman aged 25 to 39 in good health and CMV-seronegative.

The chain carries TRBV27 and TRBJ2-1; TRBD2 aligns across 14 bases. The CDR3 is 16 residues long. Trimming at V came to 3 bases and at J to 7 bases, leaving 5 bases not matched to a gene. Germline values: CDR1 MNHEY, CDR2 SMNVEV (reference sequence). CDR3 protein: CASSLSGTSGSNEQFF. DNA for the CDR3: TGTGCCAGCAGTTTGTCCGGGACTAGCGGGAGTAATGAGCAGTTCTTC.

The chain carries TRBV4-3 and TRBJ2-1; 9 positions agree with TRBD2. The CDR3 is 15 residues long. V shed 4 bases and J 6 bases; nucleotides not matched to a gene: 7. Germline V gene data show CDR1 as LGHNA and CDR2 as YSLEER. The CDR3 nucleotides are TGCGCCAGCAGCCCCTGGCTAGCGGGAATCAATGAGCAGTTCTTC. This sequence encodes CASSPWLAGINEQFF.

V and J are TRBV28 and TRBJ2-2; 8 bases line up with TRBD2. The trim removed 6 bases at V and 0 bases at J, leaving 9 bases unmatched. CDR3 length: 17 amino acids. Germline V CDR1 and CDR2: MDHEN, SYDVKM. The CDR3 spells CASSQAGVGSNTGELFF. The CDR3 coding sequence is TGTGCCAGCAGCCAAGCGGGAGTGGGGTCGAACACCGGGGAGCTGTTTTTT.

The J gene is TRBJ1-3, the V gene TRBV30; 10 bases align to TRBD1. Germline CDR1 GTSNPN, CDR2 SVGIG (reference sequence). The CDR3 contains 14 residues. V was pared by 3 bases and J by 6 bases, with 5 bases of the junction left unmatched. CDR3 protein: CAWRGQGSQNTIYF. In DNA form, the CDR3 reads TGTGCCTGGAGGGGACAGGGGAGTCAAAACACCATATATTTT. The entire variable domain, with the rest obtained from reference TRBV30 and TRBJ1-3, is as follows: SQTIHQWPATLVQPVGSPLSLECTVEGTSNPNLYWYRQAAGRGLQLLFYSVGIGQISSEVPQNLSASRPQDRQFILSSKKLLLSDSGFYLCAWRGQGSQNTIYFGEGSWLTVV.

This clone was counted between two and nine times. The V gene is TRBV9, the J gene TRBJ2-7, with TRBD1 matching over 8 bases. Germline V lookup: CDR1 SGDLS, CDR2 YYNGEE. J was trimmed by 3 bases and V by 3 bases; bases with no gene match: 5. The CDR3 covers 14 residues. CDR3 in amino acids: CASSEGQGLYEQYF. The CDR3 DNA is TGTGCCAGCAGCGAAGGACAGGGACTCTACGAGCAGTACTTC.

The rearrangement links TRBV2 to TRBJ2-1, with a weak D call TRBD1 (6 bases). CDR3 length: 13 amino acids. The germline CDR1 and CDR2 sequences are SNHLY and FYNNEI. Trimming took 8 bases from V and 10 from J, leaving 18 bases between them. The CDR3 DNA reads TGTGCCAGCCTACTAGGGAACAGGGAAGAGCAGTTCTTC. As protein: CASLLGNREEQFF.

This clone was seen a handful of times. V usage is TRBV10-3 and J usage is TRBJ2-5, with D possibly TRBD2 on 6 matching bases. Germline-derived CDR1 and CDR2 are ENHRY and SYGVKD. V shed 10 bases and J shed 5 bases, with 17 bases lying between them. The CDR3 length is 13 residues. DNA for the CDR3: TGTGCCACCGCTGGGGGGTTGTGGGAGACCCAGTACTTC. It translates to CATAGGLWETQYF.

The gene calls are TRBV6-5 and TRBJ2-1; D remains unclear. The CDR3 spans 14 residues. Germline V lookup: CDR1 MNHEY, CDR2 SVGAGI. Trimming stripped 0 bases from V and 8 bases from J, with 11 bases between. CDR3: CASSYSTRGYEQFF. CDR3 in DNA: TGTGCCAGCAGTTACTCCACTCGTGGGTATGAGCAGTTCTTC.

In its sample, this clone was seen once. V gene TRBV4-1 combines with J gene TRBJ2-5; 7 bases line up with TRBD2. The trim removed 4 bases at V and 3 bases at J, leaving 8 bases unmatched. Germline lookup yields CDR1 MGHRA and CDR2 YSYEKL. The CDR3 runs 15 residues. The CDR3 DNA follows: TGCGCCAGCAGCCCGGGAGACGCGGGGGAAGAGACCCAGTACTTC. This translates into CASSPGDAGEETQYF.

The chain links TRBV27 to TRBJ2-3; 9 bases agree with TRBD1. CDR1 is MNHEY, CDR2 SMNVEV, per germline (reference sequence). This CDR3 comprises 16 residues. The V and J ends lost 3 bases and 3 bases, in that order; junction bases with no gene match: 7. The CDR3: CASSFFPGTGTDTQYF. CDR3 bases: TGTGCCAGCAGTTTTTTCCCCGGGACAGGGACAGATACGCAGTATTTT.

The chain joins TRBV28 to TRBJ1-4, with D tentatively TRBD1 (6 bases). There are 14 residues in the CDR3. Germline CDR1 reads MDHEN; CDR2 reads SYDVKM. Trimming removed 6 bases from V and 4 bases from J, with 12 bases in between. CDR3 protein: CASSSDRLNEKLFF. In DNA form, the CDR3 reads TGTGCCAGCAGCTCTGACAGGCTTAATGAAAAACTGTTTTTT.

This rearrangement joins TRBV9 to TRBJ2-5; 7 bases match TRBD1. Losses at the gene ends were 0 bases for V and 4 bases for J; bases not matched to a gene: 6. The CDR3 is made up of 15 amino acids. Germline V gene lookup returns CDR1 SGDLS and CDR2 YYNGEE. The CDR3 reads CASSVATGVRETQYF. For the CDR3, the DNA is TGTGCCAGCAGCGTAGCTACAGGGGTACGAGAGACCCAGTACTTC.

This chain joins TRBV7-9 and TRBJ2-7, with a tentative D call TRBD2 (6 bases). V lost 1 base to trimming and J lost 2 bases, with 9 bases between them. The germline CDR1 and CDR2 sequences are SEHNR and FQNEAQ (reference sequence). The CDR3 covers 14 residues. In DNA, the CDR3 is TGTGCCAGCAGCTTAGGGACTACGACCTACGAGCAGTACTTC. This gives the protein CASSLGTTTYEQYF.

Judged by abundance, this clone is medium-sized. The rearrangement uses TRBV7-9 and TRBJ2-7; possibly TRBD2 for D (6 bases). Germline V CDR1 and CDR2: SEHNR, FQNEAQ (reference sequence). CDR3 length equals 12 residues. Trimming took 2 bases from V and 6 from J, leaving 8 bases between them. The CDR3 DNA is TGTGCCAGCAGCTTACCGCGGGGCGAGCAGTACTTC. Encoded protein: CASSLPRGEQYF.

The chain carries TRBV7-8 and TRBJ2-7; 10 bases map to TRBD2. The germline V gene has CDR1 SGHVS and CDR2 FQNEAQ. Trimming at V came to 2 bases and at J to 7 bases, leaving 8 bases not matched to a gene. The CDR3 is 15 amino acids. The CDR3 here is CASSLLLAGEGEQYF. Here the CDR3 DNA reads TGTGCCAGCAGCTTACTGCTAGCGGGAGAGGGTGAGCAGTACTTC.

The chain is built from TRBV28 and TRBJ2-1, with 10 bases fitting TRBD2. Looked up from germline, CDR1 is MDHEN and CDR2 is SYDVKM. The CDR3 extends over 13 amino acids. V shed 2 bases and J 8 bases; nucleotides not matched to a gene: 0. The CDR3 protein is CASSLLAGDEQFF. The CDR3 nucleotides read TGTGCCAGCAGTTTACTAGCGGGGGATGAGCAGTTCTTC.

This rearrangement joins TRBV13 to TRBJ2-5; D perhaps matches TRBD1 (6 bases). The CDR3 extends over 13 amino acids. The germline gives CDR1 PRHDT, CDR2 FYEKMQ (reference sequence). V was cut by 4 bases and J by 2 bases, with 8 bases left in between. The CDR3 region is CASSSGQQETQYF. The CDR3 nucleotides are TGTGCCAGCAGCTCCGGACAGCAAGAGACCCAGTACTTC. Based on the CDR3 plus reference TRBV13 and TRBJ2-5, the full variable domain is AAGVIQSPRHLIKEKRETATLKCYPIPRHDTVYWYQQGPGQDPQFLISFYEKMQSDKGSIPDRFSAQQFSDYHSELNMSSLELGDSALYFCASSSGQQETQYFGPGTRLLVL.